The rows below give T cell receptor beta chains drawn from one sample of a study of T cell responses to AZD1222 COVID-19 vaccine. Data came from immunoSEQ multiplex PCR; TCRdb stores just in-frame clones and leaves some out. The sample lists 95,000 to 150,000 clones, approximately 90% seen once, with 7% to 8.5% in the top ten. This material consisted of peripheral blood, taken on day 0 of AZD1222 vaccination. These receptors all stem from an adult in good health. Both conserved end residues are part of each CDR3. The D gene is left open where the match is weak. The size of a clone is reported for some rows only, either as once, few or many, or as a class for expanded clones.

v_gene	d_gene	abundance	j_gene	CDR3nt	CDR3aa
TRBV5-5	.	once	TRBJ1-4	TGTGCCAGCAGCTCTGCTGGTCGGGAAAAACTGTTTTTT	CASSSAGREKLFF
TRBV7-2	TRBD1	.	TRBJ1-5	TGTGCCAGCAGCAGCCGGACAGGGCCAAATCAGCCCCAGCATTTT	CASSSRTGPNQPQHF
TRBV9	.	.	TRBJ1-1	TGTGCCAGCAGCGTAGAGGGGGGTAGCGGGCAGAACACTGAAGCTTTCTTT	CASSVEGGSGQNTEAFF
TRBV7-9	TRBD1	.	TRBJ1-2	TGTGCCAGCAGCCCGGGACAGGTCTATGGCTACACCTTC	CASSPGQVYGYTF
TRBV19	.	.	TRBJ1-2	TGTGCCAGTAGTCCCGGTGGACAGAACTATGGCTACACCTTC	CASSPGGQNYGYTF
TRBV9	.	.	TRBJ2-7	TGTGCCAGCAGCGTAGCTACAGGGTCCTACGAGCAGTACTTC	CASSVATGSYEQYF
TRBV12-3/TRBV12-4	TRBD1	.	TRBJ1-2	TGTGCCAGCAGTTCGACAGGGGAAGGGGGCTACACCTTC	CASSSTGEGGYTF
TRBV7-9	.	.	TRBJ2-5	TGTGCCAGCAGCTTAGGTGGAGAAGAGACCCAGTACTTC	CASSLGGEETQYF
TRBV2	TRBD1	.	TRBJ2-1	TGTGCCAGCAGTGAAGACAGGGGAGACTACAATGAGCAGTTCTTC	CASSEDRGDYNEQFF
TRBV4-1	TRBD1	.	TRBJ2-2	TGCGCCAGCAGCCCCGGAGGCAGGGGGACCGGGGAGCTGTTTTTT	CASSPGGRGTGELFF
TRBV7-9	.	.	TRBJ2-3	TGTGCCAGCAGCCCCCGTGGGGACCTGTATAGTGATACGCAGTATTTT	CASSPRGDLYSDTQYF
TRBV5-6	.	.	TRBJ1-5	TGTGCCAGCAGCTTGGGCAGCTTCTCTAGCAATCAGCCCCAGCATTTT	CASSLGSFSSNQPQHF
TRBV2	TRBD2	.	TRBJ2-1	TGTGCCAGCAGTGAGGGACTAGCGACGGTATACAATGAGCAGTTCTTC	CASSEGLATVYNEQFF
TRBV27	.	.	TRBJ2-1	TGTGCCAGCAGTTTAGTTGGAGGGGGAAATGAGCAGTTCTTC	CASSLVGGGNEQFF
TRBV14	.	few	TRBJ1-2	TGTGCCAGCAGCCCGGGACGGCAGACTTCTGGCTACACCTTC	CASSPGRQTSGYTF
TRBV20-1	.	.	TRBJ1-5	TGCAGTGCTAGTAGGCGGGACGGTAGCAATCAGCCCCAGCATTTT	CSASRRDGSNQPQHF
TRBV19	.	.	TRBJ2-6	TGTGCCAGTAATGCCCTCGTGGGGGGGCGGGAGTTTGCCGTCCTGACTTTC	CASNALVGGREFAVLTF
TRBV7-2	TRBD1	.	TRBJ2-7	TGTGCCAGCAGCCCTTGGACAGGCTCCTACGAGCAGTACTTC	CASSPWTGSYEQYF
TRBV7-3	TRBD1	.	TRBJ1-1	TGTGCCAGCAGCTCGGGACAGGAGAACACTGAAGCTTTCTTT	CASSSGQENTEAFF
TRBV28	.	.	TRBJ1-3	TGTGCCAGCAGTAGCACAGGGTCTGGAAACACCATATATTTT	CASSSTGSGNTIYF
TRBV27	.	.	TRBJ1-1	TGTGCCAGCAGTTTAATCAGGGTTCCTTTCCTCTCTGAAGCTTTCTTT	CASSLIRVPFLSEAFF
TRBV28	TRBD1	.	TRBJ2-7	TGTGCCAGCAGTTCAGGGGGCGCTTCCTACGAGCAGTACTTC	CASSSGGASYEQYF
TRBV28	.	medium-sized	TRBJ1-3	TGTGCCAGCAGTCCCCCCACAGGGTTTGGAAACACCATATATTTT	CASSPPTGFGNTIYF
TRBV6-5	.	once	TRBJ1-6	TGTGCCAGCAGTTACTCAGACGAAAATTCACCCCTCCACTTT	CASSYSDENSPLHF
TRBV28	.	.	TRBJ2-7	TGTGCCAGCAGTTCCAGTTACGAGCAGTACTTC	CASSSSYEQYF
TRBV7-9	TRBD1	.	TRBJ2-1	TGTGCCAGCAGCTTAGCCCAGGGGGATGAGCAGTTCTTC	CASSLAQGDEQFF
TRBV7-9	.	.	TRBJ2-2	TGTGCCAGCAGCCCGAACACCGGGGAGCTGTTTTTT	CASSPNTGELFF
TRBV5-1	.	.	TRBJ1-3	TGCGCCAGCAGCTTAGACAGGTCGAAGGGAAACACCATATATTTT	CASSLDRSKGNTIYF
TRBV7-2	.	.	TRBJ2-3	TGTGCCAGCAGCTACAACTACTACACGAATACGCAGTATTTT	CASSYNYYTNTQYF
TRBV19	.	.	TRBJ1-5	TGTGCCAGTATGGGGTTACTTCGGCCCCAGCATTTT	CASMGLLRPQHF
TRBV6-5	.	.	TRBJ1-1	TGTGCCAGCAGTTTTGCAGGGAGTGGGACTGAAGCTTTCTTT	CASSFAGSGTEAFF
TRBV6-1	TRBD1	.	TRBJ2-1	TGTGCCAGCAGTGGAAGGACAGGGGCCAGCCCAACCAATGAGCAGTTCTTC	CASSGRTGASPTNEQFF
TRBV5-1	.	.	TRBJ2-6	TGCGCCAGCAGCTCGAGATCTGGGGCCAACGTCCTGACTTTC	CASSSRSGANVLTF
TRBV9	.	.	TRBJ2-3	TGTGCCAGCAGCGTTGGGACTAGCACAGATACGCAGTATTTT	CASSVGTSTDTQYF
TRBV6-1	.	.	TRBJ1-4	TGTGCCAGCAGTGTGATCGGAAACAGGCTCGGGACTAATGAAAAACTGTTTTTT	CASSVIGNRLGTNEKLFF
TRBV28	.	.	TRBJ1-3	TGTGCCAGCAGTTTGTACAGGGAATTGGCTGGAAACACCATATATTTT	CASSLYRELAGNTIYF
TRBV21-1	.	.	TRBJ1-4	TGTGCCAGCAGCAAAGTTGGCACGGACGAAAATGAAAAACTGTTTTTT	CASSKVGTDENEKLFF
TRBV5-1	.	.	TRBJ1-2	TGCGCCAGCAAGAAGGAGGACAAAGGCTACACCTTC	CASKKEDKGYTF
TRBV3-1/TRBV3-2	TRBD1	.	TRBJ1-2	TGTGCCAGCAGCCAATCTACAGGGGCTCGAGGCTATGGCTACACCTTC	CASSQSTGARGYGYTF
TRBV5-1	TRBD2	once	TRBJ2-5	TGCGCCAGCAGCTTGGCGAGCGCGGGAGGGTACCAAGAGACCCAGTACTTC	CASSLASAGGYQETQYF
TRBV5-1	.	.	TRBJ1-3	TGCGCCAGCAGTCCTGTGGAGCCGGGGGCTGGAAACACCATATATTTT	CASSPVEPGAGNTIYF
TRBV6-5	.	.	TRBJ1-4	TGTGCCAGCAGTTACGACTGGGGAAAGAAAAAACTGTTTTTT	CASSYDWGKKKLFF
TRBV7-8	.	.	TRBJ1-4	TGTGCCAGCAGCGCCTCCGGGACGGCTAATGAAAAACTGTTTTTT	CASSASGTANEKLFF
TRBV9	TRBD1	few	TRBJ2-1	TGTGCCAGCAGCGTAGTTTCAGGGGGCGTTGAGCAGTTCTTC	CASSVVSGGVEQFF
TRBV2	.	once	TRBJ2-5	TGTGCCAGCAGAGTGGATGGAGAGACCCAGTACTTC	CASRVDGETQYF
TRBV7-9	.	.	TRBJ2-2	TGTGCCAGCAGCTTCGCAGGGTGGACCGGGGAGCTGTTTTTT	CASSFAGWTGELFF
TRBV25-1	.	.	TRBJ1-1	TGTGCCTCCCGGGGGGCAGGACCTGAAGCTTTCTTT	CASRGAGPEAFF
TRBV2	.	.	TRBJ1-1	TGTGCCAGCAGTGAACGGACGGCAGGGGTTACTGAAGCTTTCTTT	CASSERTAGVTEAFF
TRBV10-2	.	.	TRBJ2-1	TGCGCCAGTCGGAACACCAACAGTAAGCAGTTCTTC	CASRNTNSKQFF
TRBV5-1	TRBD2	.	TRBJ2-1	TGCGCCAGCAGCGTATCCGGGACTAGCGTCTACAATGAGCAGTTCTTC	CASSVSGTSVYNEQFF